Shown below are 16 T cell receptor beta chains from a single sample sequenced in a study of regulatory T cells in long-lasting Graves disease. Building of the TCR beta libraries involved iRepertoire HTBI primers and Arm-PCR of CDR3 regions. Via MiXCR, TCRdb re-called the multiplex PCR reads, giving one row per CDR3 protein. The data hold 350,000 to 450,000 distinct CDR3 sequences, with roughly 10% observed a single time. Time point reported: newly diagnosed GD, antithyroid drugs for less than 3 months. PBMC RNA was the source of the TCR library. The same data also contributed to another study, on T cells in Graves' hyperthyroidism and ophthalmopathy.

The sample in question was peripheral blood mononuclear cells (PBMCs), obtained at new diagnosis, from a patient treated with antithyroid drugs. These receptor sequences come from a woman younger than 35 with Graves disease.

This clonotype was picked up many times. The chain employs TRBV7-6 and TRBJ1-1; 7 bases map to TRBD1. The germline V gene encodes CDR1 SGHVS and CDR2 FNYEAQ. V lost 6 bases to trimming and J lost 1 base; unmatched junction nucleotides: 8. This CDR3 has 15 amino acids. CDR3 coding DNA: TGTGCCAGCAGTCAACCGGGACAGCAGAACACTGAAGCTTTCTTT. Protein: CASSQPGQQNTEAFF.

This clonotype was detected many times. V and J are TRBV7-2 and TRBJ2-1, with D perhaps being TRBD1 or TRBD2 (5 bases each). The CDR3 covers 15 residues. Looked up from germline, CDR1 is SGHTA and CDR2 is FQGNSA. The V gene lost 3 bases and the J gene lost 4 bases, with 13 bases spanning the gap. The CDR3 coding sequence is TGTGCCAGCAGCTTTTGGGACGGTACGTACAATGAGCAGTTCTTC. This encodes CASSFWDGTYNEQFF.

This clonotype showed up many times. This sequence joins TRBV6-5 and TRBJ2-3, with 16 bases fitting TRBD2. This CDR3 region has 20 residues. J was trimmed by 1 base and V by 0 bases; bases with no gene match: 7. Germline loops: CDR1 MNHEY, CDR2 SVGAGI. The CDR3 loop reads CASSYSGLAGGGPGTDTQYF. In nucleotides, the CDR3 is TGTGCCAGCAGTTACTCGGGACTAGCGGGAGGGGGTCCCGGCACAGATACGCAGTATTTT.

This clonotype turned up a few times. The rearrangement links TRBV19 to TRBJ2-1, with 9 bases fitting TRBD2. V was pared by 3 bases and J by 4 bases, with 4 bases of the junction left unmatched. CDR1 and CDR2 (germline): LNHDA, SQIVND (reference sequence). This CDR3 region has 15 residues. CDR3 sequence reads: CASSMGAGGYNEQFF. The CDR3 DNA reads TGTGCCAGTAGTATGGGAGCGGGAGGATACAATGAGCAGTTCTTC.

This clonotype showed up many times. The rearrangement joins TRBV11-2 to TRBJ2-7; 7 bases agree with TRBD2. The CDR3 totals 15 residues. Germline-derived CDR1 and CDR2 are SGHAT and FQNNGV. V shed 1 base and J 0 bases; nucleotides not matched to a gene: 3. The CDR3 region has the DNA TGTGCCAGCAGCTTAGTAGCGGGCCGCTCCTACGAGCAGTACTTC. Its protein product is CASSLVAGRSYEQYF. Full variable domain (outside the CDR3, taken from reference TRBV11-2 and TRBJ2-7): EAGVAQSPRYKIIEKRQSVAFWCNPISGHATLYWYQQILGQGPKLLIQFQNNGVVDDSQLPKDRFSAERLKGVDSTLKIQPAKLEDSAVYLCASSLVAGRSYEQYFGPGTRLTVT.

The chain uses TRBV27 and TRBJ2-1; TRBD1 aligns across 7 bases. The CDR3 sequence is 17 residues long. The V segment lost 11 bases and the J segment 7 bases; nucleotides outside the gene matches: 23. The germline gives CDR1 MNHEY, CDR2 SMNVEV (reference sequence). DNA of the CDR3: TGTGCCTGCACCTCGCTGGGACCCGGGACAGCTACAAATGAGCAGTTCTTC. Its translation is CACTSLGPGTATNEQFF.

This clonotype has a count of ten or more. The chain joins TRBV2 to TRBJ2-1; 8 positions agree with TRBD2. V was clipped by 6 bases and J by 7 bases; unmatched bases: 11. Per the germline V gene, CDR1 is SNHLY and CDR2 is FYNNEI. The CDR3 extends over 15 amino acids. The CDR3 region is CASSGGAGEVNEQFF. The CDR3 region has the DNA TGTGCCAGCAGCGGCGGAGCGGGAGAAGTGAATGAGCAGTTCTTC.

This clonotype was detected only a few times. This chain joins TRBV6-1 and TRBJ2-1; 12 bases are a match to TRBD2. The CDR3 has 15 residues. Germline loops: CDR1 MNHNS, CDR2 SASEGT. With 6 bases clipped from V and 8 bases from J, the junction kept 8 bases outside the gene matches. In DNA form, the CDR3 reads TGTGCCAGCAGCCGCCGGACTAGCGGGACCCATGAGCAGTTCTTC. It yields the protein CASSRRTSGTHEQFF.

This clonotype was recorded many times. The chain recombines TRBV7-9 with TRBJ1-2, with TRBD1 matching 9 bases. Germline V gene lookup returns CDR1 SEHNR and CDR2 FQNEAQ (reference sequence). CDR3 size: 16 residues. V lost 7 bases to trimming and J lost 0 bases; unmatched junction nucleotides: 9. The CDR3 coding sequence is TGTGCCAGCACCGTTCTGGACAGGGGCCCTAACTATGGCTACACCTTC. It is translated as CASTVLDRGPNYGYTF.

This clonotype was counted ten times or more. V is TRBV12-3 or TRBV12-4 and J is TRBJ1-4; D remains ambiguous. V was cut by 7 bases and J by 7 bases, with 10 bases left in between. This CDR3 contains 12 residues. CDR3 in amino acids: CASTSGGEKLFF. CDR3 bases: TGTGCCAGCACCAGTGGCGGTGAAAAACTGTTTTTT.

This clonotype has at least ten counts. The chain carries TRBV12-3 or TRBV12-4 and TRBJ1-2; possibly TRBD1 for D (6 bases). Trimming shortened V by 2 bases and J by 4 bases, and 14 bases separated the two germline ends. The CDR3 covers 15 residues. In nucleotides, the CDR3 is TGTGCCAGCAGTTTAAGGGCTGGACAGACCTATGGCTACACCTTC. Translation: CASSLRAGQTYGYTF.

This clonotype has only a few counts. CDR3 sequence reads: CAISETRSGNTEAFF. The CDR3 DNA sequence: TGTGCCATCAGTGAGACGCGCAGTGGGAACACTGAAGCTTTCTTT. This sequence joins TRBV10-3 and TRBJ1-1; D remains ambiguous. Per germline, CDR1 ENHRY and CDR2 SYGVKD. The ends were cut back, 2 bases at V and 1 base at J, with 11 bases in the middle. The CDR3 covers 15 residues.

The DNA of the CDR3 is TGTGCCACCCAACTGACCGGGACAGGACCCGGGAGCGAGCAGTACTTC. It yields the protein CATQLTGTGPGSEQYF. The chain combines TRBV6-5 with TRBJ2-7, with 8 bases aligning to TRBD1. Per germline, CDR1 MNHEY and CDR2 SVGAGI. V shed 10 bases and J 6 bases; nucleotides not matched to a gene: 20. The CDR3 length is 16 residues.

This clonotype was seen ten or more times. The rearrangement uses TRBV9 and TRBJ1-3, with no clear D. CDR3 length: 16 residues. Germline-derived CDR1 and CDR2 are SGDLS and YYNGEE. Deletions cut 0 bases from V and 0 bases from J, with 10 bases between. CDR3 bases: TGTGCCAGCAGCGTAGAGACGTCCCGCTCTGGAAACACCATATATTTT. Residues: CASSVETSRSGNTIYF.

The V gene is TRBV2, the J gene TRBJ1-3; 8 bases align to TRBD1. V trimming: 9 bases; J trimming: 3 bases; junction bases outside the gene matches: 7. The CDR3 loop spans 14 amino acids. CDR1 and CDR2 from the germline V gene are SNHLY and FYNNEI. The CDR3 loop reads CARKDRGYGNTIYF. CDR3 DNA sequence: TGTGCCAGGAAAGACAGGGGCTATGGAAACACCATATATTTT.

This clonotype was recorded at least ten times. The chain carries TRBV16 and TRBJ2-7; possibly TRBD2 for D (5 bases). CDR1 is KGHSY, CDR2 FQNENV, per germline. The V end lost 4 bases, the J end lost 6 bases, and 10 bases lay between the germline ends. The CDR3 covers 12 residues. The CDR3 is CASSRNGGEQYV. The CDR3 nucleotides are TGTGCCAGCAGCCGTAACGGAGGCGAGCAGTACGTC.